This T cell receptor (beta chain) was identified in a study of blood T cell repertoires in COVID-19. The assay was immunoSEQ multiplex PCR, and TCRdb's table has in-frame clones only and misses some. The table has about 370,000 clones, 80% to 90% seen once. This CDR3 region has 15 residues. With 3 bases removed from V and 1 base from J, the gap between germline ends came to 13 bases. Germline loops: CDR1 MDHEN, CDR2 SYDVKM. This chain joins TRBV28 and TRBJ2-7; D perhaps matches TRBD2 (5 bases). This sequence originates from a woman under 40 with COVID-19, enrolled during active disease. The sample was peripheral blood. This CDR3 is CASSFRDRRSYEQYF. For the CDR3, the DNA is TGTGCCAGCAGTTTCCGGGATCGTCGGTCCTACGAGCAGTACTTC.